This T cell receptor (beta chain) was captured in a study of shared clonotypes between healthy human individuals. Study-level findings and limits: Naive subsets typically showed greater estimated richness than memory subsets.

As concerns this clone: Its antigen is unknown.

The data were produced by immunoSEQ multiplex PCR, yet TCRdb's version contains in-frame clones alone and is incomplete. The sample holds roughly 2,300,000 clones, about 90% seen once. CDR3 length equals 15 residues. Germline CDR1 is SGHTA and CDR2 is FQGNSA. V lost 1 base, J lost 7 bases, and 8 bases stayed unmatched. CD4+ cell separation produced CD45RA+ naive and CD45RA-negative memory subsets. This rearrangement joins TRBV7-2 to TRBJ1-2; 8 bases line up with TRBD1. This receptor was obtained from a man aged 18 to 30 in good health. Some clones in this sample may be carry-over from other donors' samples. Sequencing used naive CD4+ T cells from PBMCs. The subset: CD45RA+ positively selected. CDR3 sequence: CASSLVGTGGGGYTF. CDR3 in DNA: TGTGCCAGCAGCTTAGTGGGTACAGGGGGAGGTGGCTACACCTTC.